These 26 T cell receptor beta chains originate from one sample sequenced in a study of cytomegalovirus exposure and HLA in healthy donors. Primers: 60 Vbeta forward and 13 Jbeta reverse. The repertoire was sequenced with immunoSEQ multiplex PCR; TCRdb's copy has only in-frame clones and lacks some. Of 150,000 to 200,000 clones listed, around four fifths are singletons. Sequenced material: PBMCs. These receptors came from a female donor in good health and CMV-seronegative.

As concerns this clone: One junction end does not reproduce the germline sequence, and a read error may be involved. This chain joins TRBV9 and TRBJ1-3, with D tentatively TRBD1 (6 bases). Germline V gives CDR1 SGDLS, CDR2 YYNGEE. The CDR3 length is 15 residues. The CDR3 region has the DNA TGTGCCAGCAGCGTGATGGGGGCGCGAGGAAACGCCATATATTTT. Its protein is CASSVMGARGNAIYF.

This chain links TRBV12-5 with TRBJ1-1; possibly TRBD1 for D (5 bases). Per the germline V gene, CDR1 is LGHNT and CDR2 is FRNRAP. This CDR3 has 17 residues. V was trimmed by 5 bases and J by 0 bases, leaving 19 bases between them. CDR3 sequence reads: CASGAQGDGGLNTEAFF. For the CDR3, the DNA is TGTGCTAGTGGTGCCCAAGGGGACGGAGGGTTGAACACTGAAGCTTTCTTT.

The rearrangement links TRBV9 to TRBJ2-2; TRBD2 matches 9 bases. The CDR3 has 17 amino acids. Trimming took 0 bases from V and 4 from J; bases not matched to a gene: 7. Germline V gene lookup returns CDR1 SGDLS and CDR2 YYNGEE. CDR3 nucleotides: TGTGCCAGCAGCGTAGGTCGAGCGGGGGGCAGCACCGGGGAGCTGTTTTTT. This translates into CASSVGRAGGSTGELFF. The variable domain in full, with the rest retrieved from reference TRBV9 and TRBJ2-2, is DSGVTQTPKHLITATGQRVTLRCSPRSGDLSVYWYQQSLDQGLQFLIQYYNGEERAKGNILERFSAQQFPDLHSELNLSSLELGDSALYFCASSVGRAGGSTGELFFGEGSRLTVL.

The V and J genes are TRBV5-1 and TRBJ1-2, with 10 positions matching TRBD1. V lost 5 bases and J lost 8; bases outside the gene matches: 9. Germline loops: CDR1 SGHRS, CDR2 YFSETQ. The CDR3 length is 14 residues. CDR3 region: CASRRDRGLWGYTF. DNA for the CDR3: TGCGCCAGCAGAAGGGACAGGGGATTGTGGGGCTACACCTTC.

The CDR3 sequence: CATRKTANYGYTF. CDR3 nucleotide sequence: TGTGCCACTCGGAAGACAGCTAACTATGGCTACACCTTC. The chain has TRBV19 and TRBJ1-2; maybe TRBD1 (5 bases). Germline V CDR1 and CDR2: LNHDA, SQIVND (reference sequence). Trimming removed 10 bases from V and 0 bases from J, with 12 bases in between. The CDR3 totals 13 residues. The full variable domain, its missing parts supplied by reference TRBV19 and TRBJ1-2, is DGGITQSPKYLFRKEGQNVTLSCEQNLNHDAMYWYRQDPGQGLRLIYYSQIVNDFQKGDIAEGYSVSREKKESFPLTVTSAQKNPTAFYLCATRKTANYGYTFGSGTRLTVV.

The V call is TRBV7-6, the J call TRBJ1-4; 7 bases line up with TRBD1. This CDR3 comprises 14 residues. CDR1 and CDR2 (germline): SGHVS, FNYEAQ. V trimming: 6 bases; J trimming: 8 bases; junction bases outside the gene matches: 9. DNA for the CDR3: TGTGCCAGCAGTCCGACAGGGCAAGGCGAAAAACTGTTTTTT. Translating gives CASSPTGQGEKLFF.

The rearrangement uses TRBV2 and TRBJ2-2; 7 bases map to TRBD1. The CDR3 totals 15 residues. Germline V CDR1 and CDR2: SNHLY, FYNNEI. Trimming at V came to 7 bases and at J to 0 bases, leaving 5 bases not matched to a gene. The CDR3 spells CASKAGTANTGELFF. DNA of the CDR3: TGTGCCAGCAAAGCCGGGACAGCGAACACCGGGGAGCTGTTTTTT.

This clone was seen only a few times. The genes are TRBV5-4 and TRBJ2-3, with 11 positions matching TRBD1. V gave up 3 bases and J gave up 5 bases; unmatched junction bases: 5. CDR3 length: 15 residues. Germline CDR1 and CDR2: SGHNT and YYREEE (reference sequence). In DNA, the CDR3 is TGTGCCAGCAGCTCCCGGGACAGGGGGGAAGATACGCAGTATTTT. Its translation: CASSSRDRGEDTQYF.

This clone appeared a few times. J is TRBJ1-1 and V is TRBV25-1; the D gene is possibly TRBD1 (6 bases). Trimming took 5 bases from V and 1 from J, leaving 8 bases between them. This CDR3 has 13 residues. The germline CDR1 and CDR2 sequences are MGHDK and SYGVNS. The DNA of the CDR3 is TGTGCCAGCAGTAGGACAGAGAACACTGAAGCTTTCTTT. It translates to CASSRTENTEAFF.

This chain connects TRBV25-1 to TRBJ2-1, with 10 bases identical to TRBD2. V shed 3 bases and J 0 bases; nucleotides not matched to a gene: 8. In germline, CDR1 is MGHDK, CDR2 SYGVNS. This CDR3 spans 18 amino acids. CDR3 nucleotide sequence: TGTGCCAGCAGTGAGGGACTAGCGTCTACTAGCTCCTACAATGAGCAGTTCTTC. Translating it yields CASSEGLASTSSYNEQFF.

The J gene is TRBJ2-3, the V gene TRBV5-8; TRBD2 matches 15 bases. From germline, CDR1 is SGHTS and CDR2 YDEGEE. The V gene end was trimmed by 4 bases and the J gene end by 9 bases; junction bases not matched to a gene: 12. There are 17 residues in the CDR3. This chain's CDR3 is CASSKPGLAGGSWTQYF. CDR3 DNA sequence: TGTGCCAGCAGCAAACCCGGACTAGCGGGGGGGTCTTGGACGCAGTATTTT. The whole variable domain, remainder taken from reference TRBV5-8 and TRBJ2-3, is EAGVTQSPTHLIKTRGQQATLRCSPISGHTSVYWYQQALGLGLQFLLWYDEGEERNRGNFPPRFSGRQFPNYSSELNVNALELEDSALYLCASSKPGLAGGSWTQYFGPGTRLTVL.

The chain carries TRBV6-6 and TRBJ1-1; 8 bases line up with TRBD1. CDR3 length equals 16 residues. After removal of 7 bases from V and 3 bases from J, the junction contained 13 bases not matched to a gene. Germline V gene lookup returns CDR1 MNHNY and CDR2 SVGAGI (reference sequence). The CDR3 DNA follows: TGTGCCAGCATTTTCGCGGACAGGGCAGTAGACACTGAAGCTTTCTTT. Translating it yields CASIFADRAVDTEAFF.

The chain combines TRBV18 with TRBJ2-2, with D perhaps matching TRBD1 (5 bases). V was cut by 2 bases and J by 7 bases, with 11 bases left in between. The CDR3 covers 14 residues. CDR1 is KGHSH, CDR2 LQKENI, per germline. The CDR3 reads CASSPSGYVGELFF. The CDR3 DNA reads as TGTGCCAGCTCACCATCAGGGTATGTCGGGGAGCTGTTTTTT. The full variable domain, in which reference TRBV18 and TRBJ2-2 provide the parts outside the CDR3, is NAGVMQNPRHLVRRRGQEARLRCSPMKGHSHVYWYRQLPEEGLKFMVYLQKENIIDESGMPKERFSAEFPKEGPSILRIQQVVRGDSAAYFCASSPSGYVGELFFGEGSRLTVL.

This chain's CDR3 is CASSQAEGYQETQYF. CDR3 sequence (DNA): TGCGCCAGCAGCCAAGCGGAGGGGTACCAAGAGACCCAGTACTTC. The chain joins TRBV4-1 to TRBJ2-5; weak D call: TRBD2 (6 bases). The germline V gene has CDR1 MGHRA and CDR2 YSYEKL. The ends were cut back, 1 base at V and 0 bases at J, with 9 bases in the middle. The CDR3 loop spans 15 amino acids.

This clone has a single count. In nucleotides, the CDR3 is TGTGCCAGCAGTAAAACACCCTCTTCCTACAATGAGCAGTTCTTC. Protein product: CASSKTPSSYNEQFF. The rearrangement uses TRBV28 and TRBJ2-1; D is uncertain. Germline V lookup: CDR1 MDHEN, CDR2 SYDVKM. This CDR3 has 15 residues. Trimming took off 5 bases at V and 1 base at J, with 12 bases between the two ends.

For this clone: This likely came from a read error, as a far larger clone is one base away. The chain combines TRBV6-6 with TRBJ2-1, with 13 bases matching TRBD2. The V segment lost 5 bases and the J segment 6 bases; nucleotides outside the gene matches: 4. Germline V gene data show CDR1 as MNHNY and CDR2 as SVGAGI (reference sequence). This CDR3 is built from 15 residues. In DNA, the CDR3 is TGTGCCAGCAGTGACACTAGCGGGGGGGCCAATGAGCAGTTCTTC. Amino acid sequence: CASSDTSGGANEQFF.

The table lists this clone with a count of one. This chain connects TRBV7-9 to TRBJ1-1; 9 bases fit TRBD1. The V gene end was trimmed by 5 bases and the J gene end by 7 bases; junction bases not matched to a gene: 8. This CDR3 has 14 amino acids. Germline lookup yields CDR1 SEHNR and CDR2 FQNEAQ (reference sequence). The CDR3 here is CASSEFGTGLEAFF. CDR3 DNA: TGTGCCAGCAGCGAGTTCGGGACAGGGCTTGAAGCTTTCTTT.

The chain combines TRBV6-5 with TRBJ1-6, with 9 nucleotides matching TRBD1. The germline V gene encodes CDR1 MNHEY and CDR2 SVGAGI. V lost 6 bases to trimming and J lost 6 bases; unmatched junction nucleotides: 3. This CDR3 contains 14 residues. In DNA form, the CDR3 reads TGTGCCAGCAGGGACAGGGGTACTAATTCACCCCTCCACTTT. Translated, it gives CASRDRGTNSPLHF.

The rearrangement uses TRBV19 and TRBJ2-3; maybe TRBD2 (7 bases). V lost 10 bases to trimming and J lost 0 bases, with 26 bases between them. This CDR3 region has 18 residues. CDR1 is LNHDA, CDR2 SQIVND, per germline (reference sequence). The CDR3 DNA sequence: TGTGCCACCGGGGGCGGGGGATACCTAGCGCCGAGCACAGATACGCAGTATTTT. Its translation: CATGGGGYLAPSTDTQYF.

The gene calls are TRBV7-2 and TRBJ1-1; tentatively, D is TRBD1 (6 bases). V was trimmed by 5 bases and J by 1 base, leaving 20 bases between them. The CDR3 is 17 residues long. Germline loops: CDR1 SGHTA, CDR2 FQGNSA. The CDR3 sequence is CASSQPEGRRGNTEAFF. CDR3 DNA: TGTGCCAGCAGCCAGCCAGAGGGGCGCAGGGGGAACACTGAAGCTTTCTTT.

This chain uses TRBV5-4 with TRBJ1-4, with D unresolved. Trimming removed 3 bases at V and 3 bases at J, with 15 bases between. Germline V gene lookup returns CDR1 SGHNT and CDR2 YYREEE (reference sequence). The CDR3 runs to 16 residues. The CDR3 protein is CASSSGEVRSNEKLFF. CDR3 DNA sequence: TGTGCCAGCAGCTCTGGGGAGGTCCGTTCTAATGAAAAACTGTTTTTT.

This chain uses TRBV2 with TRBJ1-3; D is unresolved. Germline loops: CDR1 SNHLY, CDR2 FYNNEI. Trimming cost V 5 bases and J 8 bases, with 13 bases left between them. The CDR3 is 13 residues long. The CDR3 loop is CASSRRPADTIYF. CDR3 coding DNA: TGTGCCAGCAGTCGTCGCCCTGCGGACACCATATATTTT.

V is TRBV30 and J is TRBJ2-1; TRBD2 matches 11 bases. The CDR3 sequence is 13 residues long. Germline V lookup: CDR1 GTSNPN, CDR2 SVGIG (reference sequence). With 8 bases clipped from V and 9 bases from J, the junction kept 9 bases outside the gene matches. The DNA of the CDR3 is TGTGCCGGTCTAGCGGGGGGAAACGCTGAGCAGTTCTTC. It translates to CAGLAGGNAEQFF.

The rearrangement uses TRBV7-6 and TRBJ1-1; 7 nucleotides align to TRBD1. The CDR3 has 15 amino acids. Per germline, CDR1 SGHVS and CDR2 FNYEAQ. Losses at the gene ends were 2 bases for V and 3 bases for J; bases not matched to a gene: 6. This chain's CDR3 is CASSLSNRGDTEAFF. CDR3 in DNA: TGTGCCAGCAGCTTATCCAACAGGGGAGACACTGAAGCTTTCTTT. The whole variable domain, remainder taken from reference TRBV7-6 and TRBJ1-1, is GAGVSQSPRYKVTKRGQDVALRCDPISGHVSLYWYRQALGQGPEFLTYFNYEAQQDKSGLPNDRFSAERPEGSISTLTIQRTEQRDSAMYRCASSLSNRGDTEAFFGQGTRLTVV.

Turning to this clone: Other DNA sequences of this sample code for an identical CDR3. The rearrangement joins TRBV19 to TRBJ1-5; D might be TRBD1 (5 bases). The CDR3 length is 14 residues. CDR1 LNHDA and CDR2 SQIVND come from the germline V gene (reference sequence). V gave up 4 bases and J gave up 1 base, with 8 bases separating them. The CDR3 region is CASSTGQSNQPQHF. Here the CDR3 DNA reads TGTGCCAGTAGTACAGGGCAGAGCAATCAGCCCCAGCATTTT.

V and J are TRBV28 and TRBJ2-5; possibly TRBD2 for D (5 bases). Germline assignment: CDR1 MDHEN and CDR2 SYDVKM. This CDR3 contains 15 residues. V was shortened by 2 bases and J by 0 bases, with 10 bases between the two germline ends. The CDR3 loop reads CASSLVLADQETQYF. The CDR3 DNA reads TGTGCCAGCAGTTTAGTCCTAGCAGACCAAGAGACCCAGTACTTC.